This TCR beta chain emerged from a study of identical twins. This clonotype was observed a handful of times. Its antigen is unidentified. Broader study findings: Twin pairs' shared out-of-frame alpha sequences were enriched in low generation probability. The study found that models underestimated out-of-frame TCR alpha sharing in monozygotic twins. Beta out-of-frame sequences displayed a weaker excess of sharing between twins. Beta clonotypes that were abundant in cord blood contained fewer insertions, a pattern absent from memory repertoires.

CDR1 and CDR2 from the germline V gene are SGHRS and YFSETQ. CDR3 length: 15 amino acids. Trimming removed 0 bases at V and 6 bases at J, with 12 bases between. TCRdb itself ran the 5' RACE reads through MiXCR, one entry per CDR3 protein. This sample has 400,000 to 500,000 distinct CDR3 sequences, with 13% to 15% found just once. These same records also appear under a second study, on yellow fever vaccine responses in identical twins.

J is TRBJ2-2 and V is TRBV5-1, with a weak D call TRBD1 (5 bases). The material sequenced was CD4+ T cells sorted from blood. The receptor was isolated from a woman between 18 and 30 years old in good health. CDR3 residues: CASSLEPGKAGELFF. CDR3 sequence (DNA): TGCGCCAGCAGCTTGGAACCAGGGAAGGCCGGGGAGCTGTTTTTT.